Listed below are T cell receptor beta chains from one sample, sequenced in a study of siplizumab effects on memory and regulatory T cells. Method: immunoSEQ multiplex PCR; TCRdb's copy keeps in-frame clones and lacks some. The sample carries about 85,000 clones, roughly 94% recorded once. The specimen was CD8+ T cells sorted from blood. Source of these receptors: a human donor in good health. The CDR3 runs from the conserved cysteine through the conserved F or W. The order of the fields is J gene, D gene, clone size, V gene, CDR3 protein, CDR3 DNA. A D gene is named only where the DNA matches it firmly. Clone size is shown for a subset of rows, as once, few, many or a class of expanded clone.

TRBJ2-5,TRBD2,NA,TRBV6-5,CASSFTSGTAETQYF,TGTGCCAGCAGCTTTACCAGCGGGACGGCAGAGACCCAGTACTTC
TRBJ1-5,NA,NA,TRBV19,CASSIVRDSGQPQHF,TGTGCCAGTAGTATAGTAAGAGACAGCGGTCAGCCCCAGCATTTT
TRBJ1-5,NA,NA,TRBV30,CAWSVGTSSNQPQHF,TGTGCCTGGAGTGTAGGGACAAGTTCCAATCAGCCCCAGCATTTT
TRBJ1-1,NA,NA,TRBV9,CASSGSGRGRMNTEAFF,TGTGCCAGCAGCGGCTCAGGGAGGGGACGAATGAACACTGAAGCTTTCTTT
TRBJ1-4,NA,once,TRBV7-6,CASSPGGATNEKLFF,TGTGCCAGCAGCCCCGGAGGGGCAACTAATGAAAAACTGTTTTTT
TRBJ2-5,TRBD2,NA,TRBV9,CASTLGRGGQETQYF,TGTGCCAGCACCCTCGGGAGGGGGGGGCAAGAGACCCAGTACTTC
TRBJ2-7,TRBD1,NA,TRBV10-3,CATKSGTGVHEQYF,TGTGCCACCAAATCGGGGACAGGGGTTCACGAGCAGTACTTC
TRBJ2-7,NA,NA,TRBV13,CASSLAGLPIYEQYF,TGTGCCAGCAGCTTAGCAGGACTTCCGATCTACGAGCAGTACTTC
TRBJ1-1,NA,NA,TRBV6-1,CASSEHRQLNTEAFF,TGTGCCAGCAGTGAACATAGGCAGCTGAACACTGAAGCTTTCTTT
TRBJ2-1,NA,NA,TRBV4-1,CASSPGRLMDEQFF,TGCGCCAGCAGCCCGGGCCGATTGATGGATGAGCAGTTCTTC
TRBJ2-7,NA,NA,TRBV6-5,CASEASVYEQYF,TGTGCCAGCGAAGCTAGCGTCTACGAGCAGTACTTC
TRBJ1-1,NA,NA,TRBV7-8,CASSYGGVTTEAFF,TGTGCCAGCAGCTATGGAGGGGTTACCACTGAAGCTTTCTTT
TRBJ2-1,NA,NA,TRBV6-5,CASESLPGAGNEQFF,TGTGCCAGCGAATCACTACCGGGAGCTGGCAATGAGCAGTTCTTC
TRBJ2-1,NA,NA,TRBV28,CASSLLAEVNEQFF,TGTGCCAGCAGTTTGTTAGCGGAAGTCAATGAGCAGTTCTTC
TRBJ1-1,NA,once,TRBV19,CASSIGLGADTEAFF,TGTGCCAGTAGTATAGGCCTGGGGGCGGACACTGAAGCTTTCTTT
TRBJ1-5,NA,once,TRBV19,CASTGYSNQPQHF,TGTGCCAGTACCGGTTATAGCAATCAGCCCCAGCATTTT
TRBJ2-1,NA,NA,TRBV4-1,CASSPRGDSYNEQFF,TGCGCCAGCAGCCCCCGGGGCGACTCCTACAATGAGCAGTTCTTC
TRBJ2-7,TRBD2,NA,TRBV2,CASSEPGRLAGGPEQYF,TGTGCCAGCAGTGAACCGGGTCGACTAGCGGGAGGACCCGAGCAGTACTTC
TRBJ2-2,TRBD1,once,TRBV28,CASSPRQGEGTGELFF,TGTGCCAGCAGCCCCCGACAGGGCGAGGGGACCGGGGAGCTGTTTTTT
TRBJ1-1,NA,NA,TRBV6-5,CASSEEITDTEAFF,TGTGCCAGCAGTGAAGAGATTACGGACACTGAAGCTTTCTTT
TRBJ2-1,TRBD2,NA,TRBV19,CASSTVAGDYNEQFF,TGTGCCAGTAGTACCGTAGCGGGAGACTACAATGAGCAGTTCTTC
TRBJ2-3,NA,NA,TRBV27,CASSYPPEGSTDTQYF,TGTGCCAGCAGTTACCCCCCCGAGGGGAGCACAGATACGCAGTATTTT
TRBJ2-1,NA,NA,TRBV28,CASSLPRVSSYNEQFF,TGTGCCAGCAGTCTGCCTCGGGTTAGCTCCTACAATGAGCAGTTCTTC
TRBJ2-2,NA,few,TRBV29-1,CSVEAGELFF,TGCAGCGTTGAGGCCGGGGAGCTGTTTTTT
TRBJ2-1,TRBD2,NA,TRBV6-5,CASSYSSSGGYNEQFF,TGTGCCAGCAGTTACTCGAGCAGCGGGGGTTACAATGAGCAGTTCTTC
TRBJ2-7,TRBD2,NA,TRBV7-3,CASSSSGAPYEQYF,TGTGCCAGCAGCTCCAGCGGGGCACCCTACGAGCAGTACTTC
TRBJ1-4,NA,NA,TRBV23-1,CASSRGSGVNEKLFF,TGCGCCAGCAGTCGGGGCTCCGGAGTAAATGAAAAACTGTTTTTT
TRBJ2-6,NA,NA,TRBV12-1,CASSFQPSGANVLTF,TGTGCCAGCAGCTTTCAGCCCTCTGGGGCCAACGTCCTGACTTTC
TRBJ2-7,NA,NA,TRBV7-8,CASSLDPGSYEQYF,TGTGCCAGCAGCTTAGATCCGGGATCTTACGAGCAGTACTTC
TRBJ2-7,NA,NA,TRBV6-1,CASSEVDSGYYEQYF,TGTGCCAGCAGTGAAGTTGACAGCGGTTACTACGAGCAGTACTTC
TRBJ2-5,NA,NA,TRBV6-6,CASQAGETQYF,TGTGCCAGCCAAGCGGGAGAGACCCAGTACTTC
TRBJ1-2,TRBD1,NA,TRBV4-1,CASSHETGGSGYTF,TGCGCCAGCAGCCACGAGACAGGGGGCTCTGGCTACACCTTC
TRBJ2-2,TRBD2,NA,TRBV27,CASSWTSGNTGELFF,TGTGCCAGCAGTTGGACTAGCGGTAACACCGGGGAGCTGTTTTTT
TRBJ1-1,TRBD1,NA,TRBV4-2,CASRLGQGMNTEAFF,TGTGCCAGCAGACTGGGACAGGGGATGAACACTGAAGCTTTCTTT
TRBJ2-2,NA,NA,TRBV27,CASSSGPVATGELFF,TGTGCCAGCAGTTCCGGACCCGTCGCAACCGGGGAGCTGTTTTTT
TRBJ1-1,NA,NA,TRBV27,CASSLGQNTEAFF,TGTGCCAGCAGTTTAGGTCAAAACACTGAAGCTTTCTTT
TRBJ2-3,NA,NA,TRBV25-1,CASSDVLFRDTQYF,TGTGCCAGCAGTGACGTTCTTTTCAGGGATACGCAGTATTTT
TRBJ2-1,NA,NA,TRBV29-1,CSVVVLPGRAREQFF,TGCAGCGTTGTGGTGTTGCCCGGCAGGGCCCGTGAGCAGTTCTTC
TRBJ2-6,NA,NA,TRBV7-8,CASSLEGFGANVLTF,TGTGCCAGCAGCTTAGAGGGTTTCGGGGCCAACGTCCTGACTTTC
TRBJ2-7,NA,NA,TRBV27,CASIVGGGTYEQYF,TGTGCCAGCATCGTAGGGGGGGGCACCTACGAGCAGTACTTC
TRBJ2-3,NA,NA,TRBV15,CATSNQTFISTDTQYF,TGTGCCACCAGCAACCAGACCTTTATAAGCACAGATACGCAGTATTTT
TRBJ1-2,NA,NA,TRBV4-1,CASSQDVRFGYTF,TGCGCCAGCAGCCAAGATGTGCGGTTTGGCTACACCTTC
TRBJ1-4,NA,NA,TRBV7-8,CASRALQTTNEKLFF,TGTGCCAGCAGAGCCCTCCAAACAACTAATGAAAAACTGTTTTTT
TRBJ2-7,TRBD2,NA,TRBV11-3,CASRGGSDEQYF,TGTGCCAGCAGAGGCGGGAGCGACGAGCAGTACTTC
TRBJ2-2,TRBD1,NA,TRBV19,CASSIGYRGTGELFF,TGTGCCAGTAGTATAGGTTACAGGGGCACCGGGGAGCTGTTTTTT
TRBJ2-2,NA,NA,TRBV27,CASSSRGNTGELFF,TGTGCCAGCAGTTCCAGGGGTAACACCGGGGAGCTGTTTTTT
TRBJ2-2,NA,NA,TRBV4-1,CASSHLGRWEAGELFF,TGCGCCAGCAGCCATTTAGGCCGTTGGGAGGCCGGGGAGCTGTTTTTT
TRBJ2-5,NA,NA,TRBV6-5,CASSREPQETQYF,TGTGCCAGCAGCCGAGAACCCCAAGAGACCCAGTACTTC
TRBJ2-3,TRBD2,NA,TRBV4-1,CASSQGWPSGNTDTQYF,TGCGCCAGCAGCCAAGGTTGGCCTAGCGGAAACACAGATACGCAGTATTTT
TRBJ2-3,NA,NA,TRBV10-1,CASSLGDTQYF,TGCGCCAGCAGCCTCGGGGATACGCAGTATTTT
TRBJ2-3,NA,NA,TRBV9,CASSVVFGSIEQYF,TGTGCCAGCAGCGTAGTCTTTGGAAGCATCGAGCAGTATTTT
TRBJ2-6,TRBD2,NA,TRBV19,CASTHAGWDYLSSGANVLTF,TGTGCCAGTACTCACGCCGGCTGGGACTACTTAAGCTCTGGGGCCAACGTCCTGACTTTC
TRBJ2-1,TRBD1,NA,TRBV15,CATKQGSYNEQFF,TGTGCCACCAAACAGGGGTCCTACAATGAGCAGTTCTTC
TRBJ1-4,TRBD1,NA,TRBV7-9,CASSLLPTGLSQKLFF,TGTGCCAGCAGCTTATTGCCGACAGGGTTATCTCAAAAACTGTTTTTT